A single TCR beta chain is shown here with its context. Its antigen remains unidentified. These data come from a study of post-analysis software for immune sequencing data. Findings of the study overall: Normalized Chao1 diversity was significantly reduced in patients versus controls.

cDNA libraries for TCR beta contained unique molecular identifiers. TCRdb ran MiXCR on the PCR reads and lists one entry per CDR3 protein. Here the sample spans 450,000 to 650,000 distinct CDR3 sequences, roughly 47% being singletons. This receptor was taken from a girl between 5 and 17 years old with multiple sclerosis. Sample: blood.

The CDR3, as DNA: TGTGCCAGCAGTCGCCGGACTAGCGGAAAAAATGAGCAGTTCTTC. This sequence encodes CASSRRTSGKNEQFF. The chain uses TRBV3-1 and TRBJ2-1; 10 nucleotides line up with TRBD2. CDR3 size: 15 residues. Germline CDR1 and CDR2: LGHDT and YNNKEL (reference sequence). The junction had 9 bases not matched to a gene; V was cut back by 6 bases and J by 7 bases.